The 27 T cell receptor beta chains presented below share a single source sample, sequenced in a study of shared clonotypes between healthy human individuals. Data came from immunoSEQ multiplex PCR; TCRdb stores just in-frame clones and leaves some out. The repertoire holds approximately 480,000 clones, with almost 80% as singletons. What was sequenced was PBMCs. The receptors come from a woman between 40 and 55 years old in good health. Some clones in this sample may be carry-over from other donors' samples.

V usage is TRBV5-4 and J usage is TRBJ1-5, with D possibly matching TRBD1 (5 bases). CDR1 and CDR2 (germline): SGHNT, YYREEE (reference sequence). There are 17 residues in the CDR3. Trimming removed 4 bases from V and 0 bases from J, with 17 bases in between. CDR3 residues: CASSQDWTFNSNQPQHF. The CDR3 bases are TGTGCCAGCAGCCAAGATTGGACATTTAATAGCAATCAGCCCCAGCATTTT.

This rearrangement joins TRBV11-3 to TRBJ2-1; 9 bases are a match to TRBD2. V shed 1 base and J 6 bases; nucleotides not matched to a gene: 4. Germline V gene sequence: CDR1 SGHNT, CDR2 YENEEA. CDR3 length: 15 residues. CDR3 protein: CASSLGTSVSNEQFF. CDR3 nucleotides: TGTGCCAGCAGCTTAGGGACTAGCGTTTCCAATGAGCAGTTCTTC.

This sequence joins TRBV7-2 and TRBJ2-1; a possible D gene is TRBD1 (7 bases). CDR1 is SGHTA and CDR2 is FQGNSA in the germline V gene. The CDR3 is 15 residues long. V was trimmed by 5 bases and J by 8 bases, leaving 19 bases between them. CDR3 protein: CASSLRGALVDEQFF. The CDR3 DNA is TGTGCCAGCAGCCTCAGGGGGGCCCTCGTGGATGAGCAGTTCTTC.

Points on this clone: One end of the junction is discordant with germline, which a read error may explain. The chain recombines TRBV7-7 with TRBJ2-7; 9 nucleotides line up with TRBD1. The CDR3 sequence is 15 residues long. From germline, CDR1 is SSHAT and CDR2 FNYEAQ (reference sequence). The CDR3 DNA is TGTGCTAGCAGCTCCCACAGGGGGCCCCCCCACGAGCAGTACTTC. Encoded protein: CASSSHRGPPHEQYF.

Concerning this clone: Other DNA sequences of this sample code for an identical CDR3. The rearrangement joins TRBV14 to TRBJ1-2; 9 bases line up with TRBD1. Germline-derived CDR1 and CDR2 are SGHDN and FVKESK. The CDR3 runs 13 residues. The V and J ends lost 4 bases and 6 bases, in that order; junction bases with no gene match: 3. The chain's CDR3 is CASSPRTGDGYTF. CDR3 coding DNA: TGTGCCAGCAGCCCGCGGACAGGGGATGGCTACACCTTC.

The V call is TRBV7-9, the J call TRBJ1-5; D perhaps matches TRBD1 (5 bases). Germline V lookup: CDR1 SEHNR, CDR2 FQNEAQ (reference sequence). The V end was cut by 6 bases, the J end by 4 bases, with 13 bases between. This CDR3 has 14 amino acids. CDR3 loop: CASSYGTENQPQHF. CDR3 DNA sequence: TGTGCCAGCAGTTACGGGACGGAGAATCAGCCCCAGCATTTT. The whole variable domain, filled in from reference TRBV7-9 and TRBJ1-5, reads DTGVSQNPRHKITKRGQNVTFRCDPISEHNRLYWYRQTLGQGPEFLTYFQNEAQLEKSRLLSDRFSAERPKGSFSTLEIQRTEQGDSAMYLCASSYGTENQPQHFGDGTRLSIL.

The rearrangement joins TRBV7-2 to TRBJ2-5, with 8 bases that match TRBD2. CDR3 length: 14 amino acids. Germline CDR1 is SGHTA and CDR2 is FQGNSA. Trimming at V came to 7 bases and at J to 5 bases, leaving 9 bases not matched to a gene. In DNA, the CDR3 is TGTGCCAGCACGGGGGTAGCGGGATACGAGACCCAGTACTTC. This sequence encodes CASTGVAGYETQYF.

The chain carries TRBV6-1 and TRBJ2-5; TRBD2 aligns across 8 bases. Germline CDR1 reads MNHNS; CDR2 reads SASEGT. V shed 2 bases and J 5 bases; nucleotides not matched to a gene: 7. The CDR3 is 15 amino acids. Written as DNA, the CDR3 is TGTGCCAGCAGTGAATTTTATAGCGGGACTGAGACCCAGTACTTC. Amino acid sequence: CASSEFYSGTETQYF.

This clone showed up just once. CDR3 bases: TGTGCCAGCAGAAAGACAGGGGCGAACACCGGGGAGCTGTTTTTT. Amino acids: CASRKTGANTGELFF. The chain recombines TRBV5-4 with TRBJ2-2, with TRBD1 matching over 8 bases. The CDR3 extends over 15 amino acids. With 5 bases clipped from V and 0 bases from J, the junction kept 3 bases outside the gene matches. CDR1 SGHNT and CDR2 YYREEE come from the germline V gene (reference sequence). Together with reference TRBV5-4 and TRBJ2-2, the CDR3 gives the full variable domain: ETGVTQSPTHLIKTRGQQVTLRCSSQSGHNTVSWYQQALGQGPQFIFQYYREEENGRGNFPPRFSGLQFPNYSSELNVNALELDDSALYLCASRKTGANTGELFFGEGSRLTVL.

This clone was found many times. The rearrangement uses TRBV28 and TRBJ1-2; 7 bases match TRBD1. Germline trimming cut 4 bases from V and 8 bases from J; bases unmatched to any gene: 10. From germline, CDR1 is MDHEN and CDR2 SYDVKM. This CDR3 region has 14 residues. CDR3 DNA sequence: TGTGCCAGCAGTTCCCGGGACAGTCATCGCGGCTACACCTTC. Its translation is CASSSRDSHRGYTF.

This clone has just a few counts. This chain joins TRBV10-2 and TRBJ1-4, with a tentative D call TRBD1 (6 bases). Trimming took 8 bases from V and 9 from J, leaving 16 bases between them. From germline, CDR1 is WSHSY and CDR2 SAAADI. CDR3 length: 13 residues. The CDR3 DNA follows: TGCGCCAGCGGGGGGCCACGGGGTAAAAAACTGTTTTTT. Protein sequence: CASGGPRGKKLFF.

The chain combines TRBV2 with TRBJ1-5; a weak D match, TRBD1 (6 bases). The V and J ends lost 7 bases and 9 bases respectively, with 19 bases between them. Germline CDR1 reads SNHLY; CDR2 reads FYNNEI. The CDR3 is 14 residues long. CDR3 in amino acids: CASKGTQGGSPQHF. CDR3 nucleotide sequence: TGTGCCAGCAAAGGAACACAGGGCGGCTCGCCCCAGCATTTT.

This clone was observed once. This rearrangement joins TRBV6-5 to TRBJ1-6, with 7 bases lining up with TRBD1. The ends lost 4 bases at V and 10 bases at J; junction bases unmatched: 7. This CDR3 is 14 amino acids long. CDR1 MNHEY and CDR2 SVGAGI come from the germline V gene. The CDR3 nucleotides read TGTGCCAGCAGTTCGACAGGGTCGGGGTCACCCCTCCACTTT. It yields the protein CASSSTGSGSPLHF.

A word on this clone: The sample holds other DNA sequences that translate to the same CDR3. This sequence joins TRBV4-3 and TRBJ2-7; possibly TRBD2 for D (6 bases). The germline V gene has CDR1 LGHNA and CDR2 YSLEER. This CDR3 spans 13 amino acids. V gave up 0 bases and J gave up 7 bases, with 10 bases separating them. CDR3 in amino acids: CASSQDWGVEQYF. The CDR3, as DNA: TGCGCCAGCAGCCAAGATTGGGGGGTGGAGCAGTACTTC.

The gene calls are TRBV7-9 and TRBJ2-5, with unresolved D. CDR1 is SEHNR, CDR2 FQNEAQ, per germline (reference sequence). Trimming removed 3 bases from V and 0 bases from J, with 8 bases in between. The CDR3 has 14 amino acids. The CDR3 loop reads CASSFRGHQETQYF. DNA for the CDR3: TGTGCCAGCAGCTTTCGCGGACACCAAGAGACCCAGTACTTC.

This sequence joins TRBV6-1 and TRBJ2-7; D may be TRBD1 or TRBD2 (5 bases each). The germline V gene encodes CDR1 MNHNS and CDR2 SASEGT. Trimming removed 1 base from V and 3 bases from J, with 16 bases in between. CDR3 length: 16 amino acids. CDR3 sequence (DNA): TGTGCCAGCAGTGAAGTTTTACGAGGGACGGGCTACGAGCAGTACTTC. As protein: CASSEVLRGTGYEQYF.

V is TRBV30 and J is TRBJ1-2; no definite D call. The V gene lost 4 bases and the J gene lost 4 bases, with 16 bases spanning the gap. Per germline, CDR1 GTSNPN and CDR2 SVGIG (reference sequence). The CDR3 extends over 14 amino acids. The CDR3 nucleotides read TGTGCCTGGAACCTAGGGCCCCTGGGCTATGGCTACACCTTC. It specifies CAWNLGPLGYGYTF.

The rearrangement joins TRBV28 to TRBJ2-7; D remains ambiguous. The CDR3 loop spans 12 amino acids. Per germline, CDR1 MDHEN and CDR2 SYDVKM. Trimming took 3 bases from V and 2 from J, leaving 5 bases between them. CDR3 in DNA: TGTGCCAGCAGTTTCACTGCCTACGAGCAGTACTTC. It translates to CASSFTAYEQYF.

V usage is TRBV29-1 and J usage is TRBJ1-1; tentatively, D is TRBD1 (6 bases). The CDR3 sequence is 17 residues long. V lost 1 base and J lost 4, with 22 bases in between. Germline CDR1 reads SQVTM; CDR2 reads ANQGSEA. As DNA, the CDR3 is TGCAGCGTTGAAGCCGGGGGCGGCCTGATGGGTAGCACTGAAGCTTTCTTT. Residues: CSVEAGGGLMGSTEAFF.

The chain employs TRBV9 and TRBJ2-2; 7 bases align to TRBD1. Germline CDR1 and CDR2: SGDLS and YYNGEE. J was trimmed by 5 bases and V by 3 bases; bases with no gene match: 7. The CDR3 length is 15 residues. The CDR3 loop reads CASSETPGQTGELFF. The CDR3, as DNA: TGTGCCAGCAGCGAAACACCGGGACAGACCGGGGAGCTGTTTTTT.

CDR3 sequence: CAISVHAGMNIQYF. In DNA, the CDR3 is TGTGCCATCAGTGTCCATGCGGGAATGAACATTCAGTACTTC. The chain recombines TRBV10-3 with TRBJ2-4, with a weak D call TRBD2 (6 bases). This CDR3 is 14 amino acids long. CDR1 is ENHRY, CDR2 SYGVKD, per germline. V was clipped by 4 bases and J by 7 bases, with 14 bases between them.

With respect to this clone: The same CDR3 can be traced to other DNA sequences in this sample. The chain has TRBV18 and TRBJ2-7; no definite D call. The length of the CDR3 is 13 residues. V shed 2 bases and J shed 2 bases, with 7 bases lying between them. The germline V gene has CDR1 KGHSH and CDR2 LQKENI. CDR3 sequence reads: CASSPSRTYEQYF. The CDR3 DNA reads as TGTGCCAGCTCACCAAGTCGTACCTACGAGCAGTACTTC.

V usage is TRBV6-5 and J usage is TRBJ2-7; D tentatively reads TRBD1 or TRBD2 (5 bases each). Germline V CDR1 and CDR2: MNHEY, SVGAGI. The CDR3 contains 15 residues. The V and J ends lost 5 bases and 0 bases respectively, with 14 bases between them. The CDR3 nucleotides are TGTGCCAGCAGTCGCGCAGGGACGCGCTCCTACGAGCAGTACTTC. Its protein product is CASSRAGTRSYEQYF.

V usage is TRBV30 and J usage is TRBJ1-2; 7 nucleotides agree with TRBD1. CDR1 GTSNPN and CDR2 SVGIG come from the germline V gene (reference sequence). This CDR3 has 13 residues. J gave up 9 bases and V 3 bases, and 10 bases lay outside the gene matches. CDR3 DNA sequence: TGTGCCTGGAGCCCGGGGCAGGGGGATCGCTACACCTTC. Translation gives CAWSPGQGDRYTF.

The genes are TRBV5-1 and TRBJ2-7, with unresolved D. From germline, CDR1 is SGHRS and CDR2 YFSETQ. Trimming removed 0 bases from V and 3 bases from J, with 16 bases in between. The CDR3 is 16 residues long. The CDR3 DNA reads as TGCGCCAGCAGCTTGGTTGATTACAAAGAAGACTACGAGCAGTACTTC. Its protein is CASSLVDYKEDYEQYF.

The rearrangement joins TRBV30 to TRBJ2-7; the match to TRBD1 covers 8 bases. The CDR3 extends over 14 amino acids. J gave up 2 bases and V 0 bases, and 3 bases lay outside the gene matches. Germline values: CDR1 GTSNPN, CDR2 SVGIG (reference sequence). The DNA of the CDR3 is TGTGCCTGGAGTGTGCAGGGGGCCACCTACGAGCAGTACTTC. It is translated as CAWSVQGATYEQYF. The whole variable domain, filled in from reference TRBV30 and TRBJ2-7, reads SQTIHQWPATLVQPVGSPLSLECTVEGTSNPNLYWYRQAAGRGLQLLFYSVGIGQISSEVPQNLSASRPQDRQFILSSKKLLLSDSGFYLCAWSVQGATYEQYFGPGTRLTVT.

The chain recombines TRBV28 with TRBJ1-2; 8 bases are shared with TRBD1. Unmatched junction bases numbered 8, after V lost 6 bases and J lost 8 bases. The CDR3 sequence is 13 residues long. The germline gives CDR1 MDHEN, CDR2 SYDVKM. CDR3 sequence (DNA): TGTGCCAGCAGCGAAACAGGGGGGGAAGGCTACACCTTC. Protein: CASSETGGEGYTF.